This TCR beta chain was recorded in a study of Graves' ophthalmopathy and Graves' hyperthyroidism. Per the germline V gene, CDR1 is LNHDA and CDR2 is SQIVND (reference sequence). The CDR3 has 15 residues. V lost 4 bases and J 2 bases, leaving 14 bases between the germline ends. Beta-chain TCR CDR3 regions were amplified from RNA transcripts. RT-PCR with HTBI primers came first, then second-round multiplex PCR. TCRdb reprocessed the multiplex PCR reads via MiXCR and lists one record per CDR3 protein. Of about 480,000 distinct CDR3 sequences detected, roughly 14% appear once; the ten largest clones hold 9.8%. This clonotype was observed many times. Its antigen is unidentified. Study conclusions and caveats: Between ophthalmopathy and stable hyperthyroidism, a 13-signature model drew a separation with just over 85% sensitivity and around 80% specificity.

Clinical symptoms, serum thyroxine, TRAb, thyroid ultrasound and orbital computed tomography formed the basis of diagnosis. This rearrangement joins TRBV19 to TRBJ1-1, with D possibly TRBD1 on 5 matching bases. Source material: blood. The source is a woman in her 30s with Graves' ophthalmopathy. The CDR3 protein is CASSTSGTGNTEAFF. Here the CDR3 DNA reads TGTGCCAGTAGTACCTCCGGGACTGGAAACACTGAAGCTTTCTTT.